These T cell receptor beta chains were read from a single sample in a study of blood T cell repertoires in COVID-19. Profiling relied on immunoSEQ multiplex PCR, and the TCRdb table lists in-frame clones only, not all of them. The sample has fewer than 700,000 clones; 85% to 90% are singletons. Source material: peripheral blood. Source of these receptors: a woman aged 50 to 60 with COVID-19, enrolled during active disease. The CDR3 runs from the conserved cysteine through the conserved F or W. D genes are given only for firm matches. Not every row has a clone size; where given, it reads once, few, many or a size class.

v_gene: TRBV14; d_gene: TRBD1; abundance: -; CDR3aa: CASSQDRTGLNGYTF
v_gene: TRBV15; d_gene: -; abundance: once; CDR3aa: CATSQDRNEKLFF
v_gene: TRBV9; d_gene: -; abundance: few; CDR3aa: CASSSRGELHNEQFF
v_gene: TRBV7-8; d_gene: TRBD2; abundance: -; CDR3aa: CASSQTGTSRSEQYF
v_gene: TRBV5-4; d_gene: TRBD2; abundance: -; CDR3aa: CASSFSSGGVSDTQYF
v_gene: TRBV5-1; d_gene: TRBD1; abundance: -; CDR3aa: CASSRGVSGTGHHEQYF
v_gene: TRBV3-1/TRBV3-2; d_gene: -; abundance: once; CDR3aa: CASSQSGYSYEQYF
v_gene: TRBV15; d_gene: TRBD1; abundance: -; CDR3aa: CATSRGGQLETQYF
v_gene: TRBV7-7; d_gene: TRBD2; abundance: -; CDR3aa: CASSPGTSGGADTQYF
v_gene: TRBV5-1; d_gene: -; abundance: -; CDR3aa: CASSNTASGANVLTF
v_gene: TRBV27; d_gene: TRBD2; abundance: -; CDR3aa: CASSSRLAVLTDTQYF
v_gene: TRBV11-2; d_gene: -; abundance: -; CDR3aa: CASSFGRGVYEQYF
v_gene: TRBV2; d_gene: TRBD1; abundance: once; CDR3aa: CASSPSGTGVLIYGYTF
v_gene: TRBV19; d_gene: -; abundance: -; CDR3aa: CATKQGFGELFF
v_gene: TRBV19; d_gene: -; abundance: -; CDR3aa: CASSIQRTVPLNEQYF
v_gene: TRBV5-1; d_gene: TRBD1; abundance: -; CDR3aa: CASSLVSQGADEQYF
v_gene: TRBV12-3/TRBV12-4; d_gene: -; abundance: -; CDR3aa: CASSSDTDMQFF
v_gene: TRBV6-5; d_gene: TRBD2; abundance: -; CDR3aa: CASSYAGGSSYNEQFF
v_gene: TRBV30; d_gene: TRBD1; abundance: -; CDR3aa: CAWAGQGYMNTEAFF
v_gene: TRBV19; d_gene: TRBD1; abundance: -; CDR3aa: CASTGWDRGDYGYTF
v_gene: TRBV28; d_gene: -; abundance: -; CDR3aa: CASNSPRALTQHF
v_gene: TRBV24-1; d_gene: -; abundance: -; CDR3aa: CATSEWTAANTGELFF
v_gene: TRBV7-2; d_gene: -; abundance: -; CDR3aa: CASSLRDTNSPLHF
v_gene: TRBV2; d_gene: TRBD1; abundance: -; CDR3aa: CASRPYRTGGFTNEKLFF
v_gene: TRBV12-3/TRBV12-4; d_gene: -; abundance: -; CDR3aa: CASSLVSGRLAFF
v_gene: TRBV28; d_gene: -; abundance: -; CDR3aa: CASILHWGSNEKLFF
v_gene: TRBV18; d_gene: TRBD1; abundance: once; CDR3aa: CASSPGQGTYEQYF
v_gene: TRBV2; d_gene: -; abundance: once; CDR3aa: CASSERQYNSPLHF
v_gene: TRBV4-1; d_gene: -; abundance: -; CDR3aa: CASSQGPLATYNEQFF
v_gene: TRBV7-9; d_gene: -; abundance: -; CDR3aa: CASSFQNSGNTIYF
v_gene: TRBV5-3; d_gene: -; abundance: -; CDR3aa: CAPYVSPLRQYF
v_gene: TRBV4-2; d_gene: TRBD2; abundance: -; CDR3aa: CASRGGLVTDTQYF
v_gene: TRBV7-8; d_gene: -; abundance: -; CDR3aa: CASSLGGLLARAFF
v_gene: TRBV5-1; d_gene: -; abundance: -; CDR3aa: CASSSQGTGELFF
v_gene: TRBV7-2; d_gene: -; abundance: -; CDR3aa: CASSRTSNTEAFF
v_gene: TRBV6-5; d_gene: -; abundance: -; CDR3aa: CASSYSEGMREKLFF
v_gene: TRBV7-9; d_gene: -; abundance: -; CDR3aa: CASSFSGEQFF
v_gene: TRBV5-8; d_gene: TRBD1; abundance: -; CDR3aa: CASSPSKDRGVFGANVLTF
v_gene: TRBV5-1; d_gene: -; abundance: -; CDR3aa: CASSLGPSGESSPLHF
v_gene: TRBV6-5; d_gene: -; abundance: -; CDR3aa: CASSSREGQPQHF
v_gene: TRBV27; d_gene: TRBD1; abundance: -; CDR3aa: CASSFTGVNTEAFF
v_gene: TRBV9; d_gene: -; abundance: -; CDR3aa: CASSFRQATQETQYF
v_gene: TRBV2; d_gene: -; abundance: once; CDR3aa: CASSGGPGGPGANVLTF
v_gene: TRBV29-1; d_gene: -; abundance: -; CDR3aa: CSVTTAFSTDTQYF
v_gene: TRBV5-6; d_gene: -; abundance: -; CDR3aa: CASSLYPGGNEQFF
v_gene: TRBV19; d_gene: TRBD1; abundance: -; CDR3aa: CASSIYWPGGVNYGYTF
v_gene: TRBV24-1; d_gene: TRBD1; abundance: few; CDR3aa: CATSDLGQGGGNTGELFF
v_gene: TRBV5-1; d_gene: -; abundance: -; CDR3aa: CASSLTPAGGYTF
v_gene: TRBV7-8; d_gene: TRBD1; abundance: -; CDR3aa: CASIPEPGQGYYGYTF
v_gene: TRBV11-2; d_gene: -; abundance: -; CDR3aa: CASSLERGPYEQYF
v_gene: TRBV5-4; d_gene: -; abundance: -; CDR3aa: CASSLPRAGGYTF
v_gene: TRBV2; d_gene: -; abundance: -; CDR3aa: CASSPEEETEAFF
v_gene: TRBV19; d_gene: TRBD1; abundance: -; CDR3aa: CASRGDRAWDYGYTF
v_gene: TRBV27; d_gene: -; abundance: -; CDR3aa: CASRGRPNTEAFF
v_gene: TRBV28; d_gene: -; abundance: -; CDR3aa: CASSLPPRGLNTEAFF